Described below is a single T cell receptor (beta chain) sequence and its context. Trimming cost V 3 bases and J 4 bases; bases outside gene matches: 11. CDR3 length: 18 residues. Germline V CDR1 and CDR2: SEHNR, FQNEAQ (reference sequence). The sample is drawn from a study of cytomegalovirus exposure and HLA in healthy donors. Measured with immunoSEQ multiplex PCR; TCRdb has only the in-frame clones, and not every one. In the table there are about 60,000 clones, 90% to 96% of which are singletons. The chain combines TRBV7-9 with TRBJ2-6; 8 nucleotides line up with TRBD1. This clonotype was sampled from a woman between 18 and 29 years old in good health and CMV-seronegative. Input material: PBMCs. This CDR3 reads CASSLGQASQGGANVLTF. CDR3 coding DNA: TGTGCCAGCAGCTTGGGACAGGCCTCCCAAGGGGGGGCCAACGTCCTGACTTTC.